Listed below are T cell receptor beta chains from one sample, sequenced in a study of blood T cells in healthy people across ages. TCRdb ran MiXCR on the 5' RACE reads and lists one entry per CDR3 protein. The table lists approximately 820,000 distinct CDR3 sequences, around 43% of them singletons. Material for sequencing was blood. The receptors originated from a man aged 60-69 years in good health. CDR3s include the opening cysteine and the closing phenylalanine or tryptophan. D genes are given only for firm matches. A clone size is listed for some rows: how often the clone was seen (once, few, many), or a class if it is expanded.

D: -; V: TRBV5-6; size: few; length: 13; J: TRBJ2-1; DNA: TGTGCCAGCAGCTTGGGGACAATCAGTGAGCAGTTCTTC; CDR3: CASSLGTISEQFF
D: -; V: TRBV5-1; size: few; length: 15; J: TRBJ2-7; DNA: TGCGCCAGCAGCTTGGCCCACGTCCCCTCCTACGAGCAGTACTTC; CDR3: CASSLAHVPSYEQYF
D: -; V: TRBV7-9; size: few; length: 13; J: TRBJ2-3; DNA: TGCGCCAGCAGCTTGGTGGGCTCAGATACGCAGTATTTT; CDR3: CASSLVGSDTQYF
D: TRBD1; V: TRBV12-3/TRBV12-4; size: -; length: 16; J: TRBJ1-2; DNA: TGTGCCAGCAGTAGGTGGGGACAGCAAACTAACTATGGCTACACCTTC; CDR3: CASSRWGQQTNYGYTF
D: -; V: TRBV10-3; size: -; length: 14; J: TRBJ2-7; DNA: TGTGCCATCAGCCCGGGGCAATCCTACAATGAGCAGTACTTC; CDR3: CAISPGQSYNEQYF
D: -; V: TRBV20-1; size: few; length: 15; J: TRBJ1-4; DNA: TGCAGTGCTAGAGGAGGGAGGGGGTCACCTGAAAAACTGTTTTTT; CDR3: CSARGGRGSPEKLFF
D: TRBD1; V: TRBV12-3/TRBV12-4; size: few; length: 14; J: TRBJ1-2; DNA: TGTGCCAGCAGTCTCGGACAGGGAGGGTTTGGCTACACCTTC; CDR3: CASSLGQGGFGYTF
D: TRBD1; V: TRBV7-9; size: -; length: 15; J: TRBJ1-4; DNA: TGTGCCAGCAGCTTCACAGGGGTAGAGAATGAAAAACTGTTTTTT; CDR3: CASSFTGVENEKLFF
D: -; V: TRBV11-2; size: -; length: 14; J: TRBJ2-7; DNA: TGTGCCAGCAGCACCTCAGAGGGGGGCTACGAGCAGTACTTC; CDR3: CASSTSEGGYEQYF
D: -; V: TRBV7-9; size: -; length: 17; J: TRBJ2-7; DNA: TGTGCCAGCAGCCCCTCTAAGGGGCTGGGCCGACCCTACGAGCAGTACTTC; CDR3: CASSPSKGLGRPYEQYF
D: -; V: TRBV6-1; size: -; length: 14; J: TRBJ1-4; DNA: TGTGCCAGCAGTGAAGCGCTGGGGAGTGAAAAACTGTTTTTT; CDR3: CASSEALGSEKLFF
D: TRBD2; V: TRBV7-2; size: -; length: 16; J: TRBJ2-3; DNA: TGTGCCAGCAGCCTACACGCGGGGAGCGGGGGAGATACGCAGTATTTT; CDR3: CASSLHAGSGGDTQYF
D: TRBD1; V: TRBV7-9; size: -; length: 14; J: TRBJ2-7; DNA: TGTGCCAGCCGCAAACAGGGGGTCTCCTACGAGCAGTACTTC; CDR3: CASRKQGVSYEQYF
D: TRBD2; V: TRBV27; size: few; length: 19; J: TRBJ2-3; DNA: TGTGCCAGCAGTTTAACCCCCCGGTTTAGCGGGGGCACCACAGATACGCAGTATTTT; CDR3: CASSLTPRFSGGTTDTQYF
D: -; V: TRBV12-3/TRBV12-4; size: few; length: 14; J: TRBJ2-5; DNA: TGTGCCAGCAGCCCAGTGGGGGGCGGAAGGAAGCAGTACTTC; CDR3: CASSPVGGGRKQYF
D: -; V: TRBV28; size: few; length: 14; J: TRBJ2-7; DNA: TGTGCCAGCAGCCCTTGGGGGGTCAACTTCGAGCAGTACTTC; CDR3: CASSPWGVNFEQYF
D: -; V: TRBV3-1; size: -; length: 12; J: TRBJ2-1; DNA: TGTGCCAGCAGCCAAGGGATCGGTGAGCAGTTCTTC; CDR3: CASSQGIGEQFF
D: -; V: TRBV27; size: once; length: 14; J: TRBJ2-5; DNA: TGTGCCAGCAGTTTTTCGGAGAATCGGAAGACCCAGTACTTC; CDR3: CASSFSENRKTQYF
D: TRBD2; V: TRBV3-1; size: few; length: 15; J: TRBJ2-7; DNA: TGTGCCAGCAGCCAAGATGACGGGGGGGCTTACGAGCAGTACTTC; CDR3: CASSQDDGGAYEQYF
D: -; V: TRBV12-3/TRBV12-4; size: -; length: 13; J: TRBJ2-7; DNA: TGTGCCAGCAGTTTCGGTCAGTTGGGCGAGCAGTACTTC; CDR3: CASSFGQLGEQYF
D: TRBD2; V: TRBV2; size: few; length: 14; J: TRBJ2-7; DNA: TGTGCCAGCAGTGATGGGACTAGCTCCTACGAGCAGTACTTC; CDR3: CASSDGTSSYEQYF
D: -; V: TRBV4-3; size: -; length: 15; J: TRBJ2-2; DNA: TGCGCCAGCAGCCAAGATCATCTGACCACCGGGGAGCTGTTTTTT; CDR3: CASSQDHLTTGELFF
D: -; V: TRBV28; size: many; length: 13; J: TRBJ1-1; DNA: TGTGCCAGCAGTGGTGAGGTCAACACTGAAGCTTTCTTT; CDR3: CASSGEVNTEAFF
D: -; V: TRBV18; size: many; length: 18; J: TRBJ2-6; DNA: TGTGCCAGCTCACTTTGGGACCGCCTTGTCTCTGGGGCCAACGTCCTGACTTTC; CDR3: CASSLWDRLVSGANVLTF
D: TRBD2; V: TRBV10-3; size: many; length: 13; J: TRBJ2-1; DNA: TGTGCCATCAGGCGCGGGGGGCCCAATGAGCAGTTCTTC; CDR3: CAIRRGGPNEQFF
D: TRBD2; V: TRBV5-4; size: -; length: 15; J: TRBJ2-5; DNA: TGTGCCAGCAGCCCCGGGACTAGCGGGGGGAAGACCCAGTACTTC; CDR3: CASSPGTSGGKTQYF
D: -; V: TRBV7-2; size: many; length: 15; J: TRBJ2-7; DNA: TGTGCCAGCAGCTTAGGCTCAGGGAGCTCCTACGAGCAGTACTTC; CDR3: CASSLGSGSSYEQYF